This TCR beta chain was found in a study of T cells in Graves' hyperthyroidism and ophthalmopathy. In germline, CDR1 is DFQATT, CDR2 SNEGSKA (reference sequence). Unmatched junction bases numbered 10, after V lost 5 bases and J lost 0 bases. The CDR3 covers 16 residues. Amplification of TCR beta CDR3 regions was performed using RNA transcripts as template. With the HTBI primer set, the TCR CDR3 went through a first round of RT-PCR. TCRdb re-analysed the multiplex PCR reads in MiXCR, keeping a single row per CDR3 protein. Found here are around 620,000 distinct CDR3 sequences, about 17% of them singletons; the top ten hold 3.8%. This clonotype was observed many times.

Material: blood. This receptor was obtained from a woman aged 30 to 39 with Graves' hyperthyroidism. The chain joins TRBV20-1 to TRBJ2-3; 8 bases fit TRBD2. CDR3 nucleotides: TGCAGTGCTGGGGGGTATAGCGGGATAAGCACAGATACGCAGTATTTT. This sequence encodes CSAGGYSGISTDTQYF.